The rows below give T cell receptor beta chains drawn from one sample of a study of blood T cell repertoires in COVID-19. Clones were sequenced by immunoSEQ multiplex PCR, and TCRdb holds only the in-frame ones, with some missing. The sample comprises roughly 430,000 clones, over 75% of which are singletons, and approximately 1.5% rests with the top ten. The sequenced sample was PBMCs or T cells enriched from blood (not recorded which). The receptors originated from a young woman who had been exposed to COVID-19. Each CDR3 is given with its conserved first and last residue. A D gene is named only where the DNA matches it firmly. The size of a clone is reported for some rows only, either as once, few or many, or as a class for expanded clones.

>-|-|TRBJ1-2|TRBV28
CASSSGQINYGYTF
TGTGCCAGCAGTTCCGGACAGATTAACTATGGCTACACCTTC
>-|-|TRBJ1-4|TRBV27
CASSNAGTNEKLFF
TGTGCCAGCAGTAATGCCGGGACAAATGAAAAACTGTTTTTT
>TRBD1|-|TRBJ1-2|TRBV13
CASSLGRGNYYGYTF
TGTGCCAGCAGCTTAGGCAGGGGGAACTACTATGGCTACACCTTC
>TRBD2|once|TRBJ2-5|TRBV9
CASTDEAGDQETQYF
TGTGCCAGCACAGACGAAGCGGGGGACCAAGAGACCCAGTACTTC
>TRBD1|once|TRBJ1-5|TRBV28
CASSIWSTGYNQPQHF
TGTGCCAGCAGCATATGGTCGACAGGGTACAATCAGCCCCAGCATTTT
>-|-|TRBJ2-5|TRBV29-1
CSVEDLGYDLDWETQYF
TGCAGCGTTGAGGACTTGGGGTACGACTTGGATTGGGAGACCCAGTACTTC
>TRBD2|-|TRBJ2-5|TRBV7-6
CASSPWTSGGTYQETQYF
TGTGCCAGCAGCCCCTGGACTAGCGGGGGCACGTACCAAGAGACCCAGTACTTC
>TRBD2|-|TRBJ2-3|TRBV15
CATSKWTSGGPDTQYF
TGTGCCACCAGCAAATGGACTAGCGGGGGTCCAGATACGCAGTATTTT
>TRBD1|-|TRBJ1-5|TRBV28
CASSFIRGQRQPQHF
TGTGCCAGCAGTTTCATCAGGGGGCAACGTCAGCCCCAGCATTTT
>-|-|TRBJ2-2|TRBV29-1
CSVESTGANTGELFF
TGCAGCGTTGAGTCTACGGGAGCGAACACCGGGGAGCTGTTTTTT
>TRBD1|-|TRBJ1-1|TRBV6-5
CASSYPDRGPTEAFF
TGTGCCAGCAGTTACCCCGACAGGGGGCCCACTGAAGCTTTCTTT
>TRBD1|-|TRBJ2-7|TRBV11-2
CASSPGRGQGASYEQYF
TGTGCCAGCAGCCCGGGGAGGGGACAGGGGGCCTCCTACGAGCAGTACTTC
>-|-|TRBJ1-1|TRBV19
CASSMTHRETEAFF
TGTGCCAGTAGCATGACCCACAGGGAAACTGAAGCTTTCTTT
>-|-|TRBJ2-7|TRBV28
CASSLLGGSEEQYF
TGTGCCAGCAGTTTACTAGGAGGGTCAGAGGAGCAGTACTTC
>TRBD2|few|TRBJ2-1|TRBV18
CASSPRLPGLASNNEQFF
TGTGCCAGCTCACCACGGCTACCGGGACTAGCTTCAAACAATGAGCAGTTCTTC
>-|-|TRBJ1-1|TRBV14
CASSRQTMNTEAFF
TGTGCCAGCAGCCGACAGACCATGAACACTGAAGCTTTCTTT
>-|-|TRBJ2-1|TRBV6-5
CASSLGRGTYNEQFF
TGTGCCAGCAGTTTGGGGCGGGGAACCTACAATGAGCAGTTCTTC
>-|-|TRBJ1-6|TRBV5-1
CASSRQDSSSYNSPLHF
TGCGCCAGCAGCAGACAGGACAGTAGCTCCTATAATTCACCCCTCCACTTT
>TRBD2|-|TRBJ2-2|TRBV7-2
CASSLALSGRDTGELFF
TGTGCCAGCAGCTTAGCGCTAAGCGGGAGAGACACCGGGGAGCTGTTTTTT
>TRBD2|few|TRBJ2-1|TRBV5-1
CASSLGTSGRTYNEQFF
TGCGCCAGCAGCTTGGGAACTAGCGGGAGAACCTACAATGAGCAGTTCTTC
>TRBD1|-|TRBJ2-2|TRBV7-9
CASSLGTGDTGELFF
TGTGCCAGCAGCTTAGGGACAGGGGACACCGGGGAGCTGTTTTTT
>-|-|TRBJ1-6|TRBV6-5
CASRWTSNSPLHF
TGTGCCAGCAGATGGACAAGTAATTCACCCCTCCACTTT